This TCR beta chain is from a study of regulatory T cells in long-lasting Graves disease. On the study more broadly: Treatment with antithyroid drugs for over 5 years, together with positive TSH receptor antibodies, meant persistent Graves' disease. Findings and limits, study-wide: Sample size, which was small, may have reduced accuracy. TCR diversity was lower in persistent Graves' patients than in newly diagnosed ones.

The authors built TCR beta libraries using iRepertoire HTBI primers and Arm-PCR of CDR3 regions. Using its own MiXCR run on the multiplex PCR reads, TCRdb lists one record per CDR3 protein. The top ten hold about 27% of the sample, which has approximately 400,000 distinct CDR3 sequences, roughly 20% seen once. As to time point: persistent/refractory GD, antithyroid drugs over 5 years with positive TRAb. Isolated PBMC RNA provided the starting material for the TCR library. An endocrinology department in Xi'an, China, supplied the patients. V was shortened by 3 bases and J by 7 bases, with 15 bases between the two germline ends. Germline CDR1 SEHNR, CDR2 FQNEAQ (reference sequence). The CDR3 extends over 15 amino acids. This clonotype came up a few times. What it recognizes is unknown.

This sequence was found in a woman aged 40-49 years with Graves disease. This rearrangement joins TRBV7-9 to TRBJ1-4; D perhaps matches TRBD1 (6 bases). The starting material was peripheral blood mononuclear cells (PBMCs), obtained when the disease was refractory, from a patient treated with antithyroid drugs. This CDR3 is CASSFMQRGGEKLFF. In DNA, the CDR3 is TGTGCCAGCAGCTTCATGCAACGAGGGGGTGAAAAACTGTTTTTT.